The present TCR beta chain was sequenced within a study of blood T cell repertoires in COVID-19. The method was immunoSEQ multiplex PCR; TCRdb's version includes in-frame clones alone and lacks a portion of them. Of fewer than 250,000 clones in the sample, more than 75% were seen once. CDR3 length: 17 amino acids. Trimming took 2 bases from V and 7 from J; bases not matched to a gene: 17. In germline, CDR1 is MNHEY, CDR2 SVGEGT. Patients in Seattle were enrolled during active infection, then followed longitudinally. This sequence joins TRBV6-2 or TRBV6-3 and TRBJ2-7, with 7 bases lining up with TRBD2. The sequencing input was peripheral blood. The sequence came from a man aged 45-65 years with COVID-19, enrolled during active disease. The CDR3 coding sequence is TGTGCCAGCAGTTACGGCGGTGGCTTAGGCGGGGGTAAGGAGCAGTACTTC. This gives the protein CASSYGGGLGGGKEQYF.